This T cell receptor beta chain was captured in a study of T cell responses to AZD1222 COVID-19 vaccine. TCRdb's copy holds only in-frame clones and misses some; the assay was immunoSEQ multiplex PCR. Seen here are 100,000 or so clones, roughly 86% observed once, and the top ten hold roughly 10%. This TCR was recovered from an adult who received the AZD1222 COVID-19 vaccine. The sequencing here drew on peripheral blood, taken 28 days after the second AZD1222 dose.

CDR3 in amino acids: CASSQGDPRTDTQYF. CDR3 sequence (DNA): TGCGCCAGCAGCCAGGGGGACCCACGCACAGATACGCAGTATTTT. The J gene is TRBJ2-3, the V gene TRBV5-1; 7 bases are a match to TRBD1. Germline values: CDR1 SGHRS, CDR2 YFSETQ. CDR3 size: 15 residues. V lost 4 bases and J lost 1; bases outside the gene matches: 6.